This passage covers 2 T cell receptor beta chains from one sample sequenced in a study of T cells after posttransplantation cyclophosphamide. Cells defined as naive were viable CD3+CD4+ or CD3+CD8+ and CCR7+CD45RA+CD45RO-CD95-CD27+CD28+. The method was immunoSEQ multiplex PCR; TCRdb's version includes in-frame clones alone and lacks a portion of them. The repertoire holds more than 30,000 clones, with over 80% as singletons. What was sequenced was naive CD4+ T cells sorted from PBMCs. Every receptor here comes from a woman aged 55 to 70 in good health, CMV-negative, and a related stem cell transplant donor.

The J gene is TRBJ1-1, the V gene TRBV4-3, with TRBD1 matching 7 bases. This CDR3 has 14 residues. The J segment lost 4 bases and the V segment lost 1 base, leaving 3 bases of the junction unmatched. CDR1 and CDR2 from the germline V gene are LGHNA and YSLEER. The CDR3: CASSQADRVTEAFF. CDR3 coding DNA: TGCGCCAGCAGCCAAGCCGACAGGGTCACTGAAGCTTTCTTT.

V is TRBV7-8 and J is TRBJ2-2; 12 nucleotides line up with TRBD2. This CDR3 comprises 16 residues. V lost 5 bases to trimming and J lost 6 bases; unmatched junction nucleotides: 7. CDR1 is SGHVS, CDR2 FQNEAQ, per germline. The CDR3 DNA is TGTGCCAGCAGCCGACCGGGACTAGCGGGTCCCGGGGAGCTGTTTTTT. Translating it yields CASSRPGLAGPGELFF.